The clone carrying this T cell receptor beta chain was detected a few times. This specimen belongs to a study of cytomegalovirus exposure and HLA in healthy donors. The PCR made use of 60 Vbeta and 13 Jbeta primers. Method: immunoSEQ multiplex PCR; TCRdb's copy keeps in-frame clones and lacks some. Here the sample spans about 92,000 clones, about 69% being singletons. V was trimmed by 3 bases and J by 5 bases, leaving 10 bases between them. This CDR3 is built from 13 residues. In germline, CDR1 is MDHEN, CDR2 SYDVKM. The gene calls are TRBV28 and TRBJ2-5, with a weak D call TRBD2 (6 bases). The clonotype was recovered from a young woman in good health and CMV-seropositive. The sample taken for sequencing was PBMCs. The CDR3, as DNA: TGTGCCAGCAGTTTTACGGGGAGGGAGACCCAGTACTTC. This sequence encodes CASSFTGRETQYF. Based on the CDR3 plus reference TRBV28 and TRBJ2-5, the full variable domain is DVKVTQSSRYLVKRTGEKVFLECVQDMDHENMFWYRQDPGLGLRLIYFSYDVKMKEKGDIPEGYSVSREKKERFSLILESASTNQTSMYLCASSFTGRETQYFGPGTRLLVL.